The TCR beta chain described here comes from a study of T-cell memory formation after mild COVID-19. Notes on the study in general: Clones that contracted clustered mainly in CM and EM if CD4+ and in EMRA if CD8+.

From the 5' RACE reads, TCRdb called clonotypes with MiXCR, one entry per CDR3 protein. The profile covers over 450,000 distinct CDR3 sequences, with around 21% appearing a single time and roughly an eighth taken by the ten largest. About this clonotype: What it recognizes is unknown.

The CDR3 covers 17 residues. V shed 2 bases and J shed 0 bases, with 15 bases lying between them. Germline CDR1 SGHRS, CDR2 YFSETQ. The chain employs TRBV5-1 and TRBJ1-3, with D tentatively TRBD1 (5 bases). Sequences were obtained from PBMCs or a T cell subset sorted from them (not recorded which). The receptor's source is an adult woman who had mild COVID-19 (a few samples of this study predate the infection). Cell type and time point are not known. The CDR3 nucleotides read TGCGCCAGCAGCTTAGCCCCCGGGACCCTCTCTGGAAACACCATATATTTT. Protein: CASSLAPGTLSGNTIYF.